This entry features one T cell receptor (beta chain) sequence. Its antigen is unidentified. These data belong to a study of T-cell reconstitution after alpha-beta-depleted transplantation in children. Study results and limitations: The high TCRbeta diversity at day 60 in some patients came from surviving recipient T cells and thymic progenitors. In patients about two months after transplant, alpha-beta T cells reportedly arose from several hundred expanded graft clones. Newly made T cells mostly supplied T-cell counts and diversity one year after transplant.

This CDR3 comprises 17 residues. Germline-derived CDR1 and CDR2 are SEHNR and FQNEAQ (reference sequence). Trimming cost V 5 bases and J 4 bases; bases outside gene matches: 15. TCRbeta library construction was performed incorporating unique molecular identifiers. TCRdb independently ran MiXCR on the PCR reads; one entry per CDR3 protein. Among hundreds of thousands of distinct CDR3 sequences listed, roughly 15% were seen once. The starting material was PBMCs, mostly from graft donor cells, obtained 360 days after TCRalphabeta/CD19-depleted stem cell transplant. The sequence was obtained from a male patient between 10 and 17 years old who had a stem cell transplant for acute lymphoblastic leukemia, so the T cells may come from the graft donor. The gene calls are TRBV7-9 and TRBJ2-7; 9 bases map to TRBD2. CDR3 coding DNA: TGTGCCAGCAGCCCCGCGCCCGGGACTAGCAAGGAGTACGAGCAGTACTTC. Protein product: CASSPAPGTSKEYEQYF.